This T cell receptor (beta chain) was retrieved from a study of CD8 T cells in Susac syndrome. Overall study findings and caveats: That the number of individuals in its TCR sequencing and HLA analysis was relatively small was acknowledged by the study. The CD4+ T cell repertoires in Susac syndrome did not show any clonal expansion.

An input of about 0.5 to 1 ug of RNA was subjected to reverse transcription using random hexamers. With immunoSEQ multiplex PCR, TCR beta CDR3 was amplified across 54 Vbeta and 13 Jbeta. TCRdb reprocessed the immunoSEQ multiplex PCR reads via MiXCR and lists one record per CDR3 protein. The sample yields 55,000 to 80,000 distinct CDR3 sequences, 90% to 95% seen once. This CDR3 is built from 12 residues. V lost 8 bases and J lost 8, with 15 bases in between. Germline lookup yields CDR1 MNHEY and CDR2 SMNVEV (reference sequence). In this sample, this clonotype turned up once. Its specificity is unknown. The gene calls are TRBV27 and TRBJ1-1, with D possibly being TRBD1 (6 bases). This receptor was obtained from a human donor with Susac syndrome. The sample was CD4+ T cells from PBMCs. The CDR3 here is CASGQDRLEAFF. CDR3 nucleotides: TGTGCCAGCGGCCAGGACAGACTCGAAGCTTTCTTT.